This entry lists 16 T cell receptor beta chains sequenced from one sample in a study of T-cell reconstitution after alpha-beta-depleted transplantation in children. This sample's TCRbeta library carried unique molecular identifier barcodes. One entry per CDR3 protein, called by TCRdb with MiXCR from the PCR reads. The sample has about 510,000 distinct CDR3 sequences, over 10% seen once; the top ten hold about 15%. Sequencing was performed on PBMCs, mostly from graft donor cells, taken 180 days after TCRalphabeta/CD19-depleted stem cell transplant. These receptors originate from a female patient aged 2-15 years who had a stem cell transplant for aplastic anemia, so the T cells may come from the graft donor.

Ten or more counts support this clonotype. V and J are TRBV24-1 and TRBJ2-1; 7 bases match TRBD2. CDR1 is KGHDR, CDR2 SFDVKD, per germline. V dropped 1 base and J dropped 2; count of bases not matched to a gene: 4. CDR3 length: 16 residues. The CDR3 DNA sequence: TGTGCCACCAGTGATTTAGGGCTAGCGGCCTACAATGAGCAGTTCTTC. Its protein is CATSDLGLAAYNEQFF.

The chain carries TRBV27 and TRBJ2-2, with 15 bases fitting TRBD2. Germline CDR1 reads MNHEY; CDR2 reads SMNVEV (reference sequence). CDR3 size: 18 residues. The V gene end was trimmed by 3 bases and the J gene end by 4 bases; junction bases not matched to a gene: 6. The CDR3 reads CASSFLGLAGGPTGELFF. The CDR3 DNA reads as TGTGCCAGCAGTTTCCTCGGACTAGCGGGAGGGCCCACCGGGGAGCTGTTTTTT.

The V and J genes are TRBV5-1 and TRBJ2-7, with TRBD1 matching 8 bases. This CDR3 is 14 amino acids long. The germline CDR1 and CDR2 sequences are SGHRS and YFSETQ. V gave up 3 bases and J gave up 2 bases; unmatched junction bases: 4. The CDR3 loop is CASSSGQGAYEQYV. As DNA, the CDR3 is TGCGCCAGCAGCTCTGGACAGGGAGCCTACGAGCAGTACGTC.

The chain couples TRBV12-3 or TRBV12-4 to TRBJ2-3, with 11 bases fitting TRBD2. The CDR3 runs 15 residues. Germline trimming cut 5 bases from V and 4 bases from J; bases unmatched to any gene: 5. The CDR3 bases are TGTGCCAGCAGTCGTAGCGGGAGGGTGGCAGATACGCAGTATTTT. Residues: CASSRSGRVADTQYF.

A word on this clonotype: Germline and junction disagree at one end, which may indicate a read error. The V and J genes are TRBV7-2 and TRBJ2-7; D not resolved. This CDR3 is built from 12 residues. CDR1 is SGHTA and CDR2 is FQGNSA in the germline V gene. The CDR3 DNA follows: TGTGCCAGCAGCCCAATCCGGGCCCGGGCTCAATTC. The encoded protein is CASSPIRARAQF.

The sample holds one count of this clonotype. The chain joins TRBV13 to TRBJ2-3; perhaps D is TRBD1 or TRBD2 (5 bases each). V was cut by 8 bases and J by 3 bases, with 21 bases left in between. Per germline, CDR1 PRHDT and CDR2 FYEKMQ (reference sequence). This CDR3 is built from 16 residues. CDR3 region: CASAVYGASLTDTQYF. The CDR3 region has the DNA TGTGCCAGCGCAGTCTACGGGGCTAGTCTGACAGATACGCAGTATTTT.

The V and J genes are TRBV4-3 and TRBJ2-7, with TRBD1 identical over 9 bases. Per the germline V gene, CDR1 is LGHNA and CDR2 is YSLEER. CDR3 length equals 16 residues. The V and J ends lost 2 bases and 3 bases, in that order; junction bases with no gene match: 8. The CDR3 sequence is CASSQLRTGALYEQYF. CDR3 DNA sequence: TGCGCCAGCAGCCAACTTCGGACAGGGGCTCTCTACGAGCAGTACTTC.

The chain links TRBV4-2 to TRBJ2-2; 7 bases fit TRBD1. The germline gives CDR1 LGHNA, CDR2 YNFKEQ. V lost 3 bases to trimming and J lost 1 base; unmatched junction nucleotides: 2. This CDR3 has 15 amino acids. In DNA, the CDR3 is TGTGCCAGCAGCCATAGACAGGGGAACACCGGGGAGCTGTTTTTT. Protein product: CASSHRQGNTGELFF.

This clonotype appeared a few times. CDR3 in DNA: TGCGCCAGCAGCTTGGTCATATTAAGGGGACCGCTTACTAGGAACACTGAAGCTTTCTTT. It specifies CASSLVILRGPLTRNTEAFF. The chain has TRBV5-1 and TRBJ1-1; the D gene is possibly TRBD1 (5 bases). CDR1 is SGHRS and CDR2 is YFSETQ in the germline V gene. V was clipped by 0 bases and J by 1 base, with 25 bases between them. The CDR3 contains 20 residues.

As regards this clonotype: Relative to the germline gene, one junction end is altered; a read error may explain this. This chain uses TRBV11-2 with TRBJ2-7; TRBD1 matches at 7 bases. Germline-derived CDR1 and CDR2 are SGHAT and FQNNGV. The CDR3 is 14 residues long. The CDR3 DNA is TGTGCCAGCAGCCCCTTAGGAACAGGGGACGAGCAGTATTTC. Translating it yields CASSPLGTGDEQYF.

This clonotype was observed at least ten times. CDR3 in DNA: TGCGCCAGCAGCCTAGGACTAGATTTAGATACGCAGTATTTT. As protein: CASSLGLDLDTQYF. J is TRBJ2-3 and V is TRBV5-1; 7 nucleotides match TRBD2. This CDR3 contains 14 residues. The germline CDR1 and CDR2 sequences are SGHRS and YFSETQ. The V and J ends lost 4 bases and 5 bases, in that order; junction bases with no gene match: 7.

There are a few counts of this clonotype. The V call is TRBV7-2, the J call TRBJ2-1, with D maybe TRBD2 (5 bases). The CDR3 covers 12 residues. Germline V gene lookup returns CDR1 SGHTA and CDR2 FQGNSA. Trimming took off 4 bases at V and 12 bases at J, with 13 bases between the two ends. The CDR3 sequence is CASSSYRGVQFF. CDR3 sequence (DNA): TGTGCCAGCAGCTCCTACCGGGGTGTGCAGTTCTTC.

V and J are TRBV7-9 and TRBJ2-7; 10 bases are a match to TRBD1. The CDR3 is 12 amino acids. Looked up from germline, CDR1 is SEHNR and CDR2 is FQNEAQ (reference sequence). V shed 4 bases, J shed 12 bases, and the junction held 6 bases outside the gene matches. The CDR3: CASSSGTGVVYV. The CDR3 DNA reads TGTGCCAGCAGCTCTGGGACAGGGGTAGTGTACGTC.

The V call is TRBV6-5, the J call TRBJ2-5; D is perhaps TRBD2 (7 bases). CDR1 is MNHEY, CDR2 SVGAGI, per germline. Trimming took off 0 bases at V and 2 bases at J, with 13 bases between the two ends. The CDR3 covers 16 residues. CDR3 amino acids: CASSYSGGGFQETQYF. In DNA form, the CDR3 reads TGTGCCAGCAGTTACTCTGGCGGGGGCTTTCAAGAGACCCAGTACTTC.

The genes are TRBV13 and TRBJ2-7, with D hard to call. Germline CDR1 is PRHDT and CDR2 is FYEKMQ (reference sequence). V gave up 5 bases and J gave up 1 base, with 12 bases separating them. The CDR3 covers 14 residues. The chain's CDR3 is CASSPDLRSYEQYF. CDR3 nucleotide sequence: TGTGCCAGCAGCCCAGACTTGAGATCCTACGAGCAGTACTTC. Full variable domain (missing parts from reference TRBV13 and TRBJ2-7): AAGVIQSPRHLIKEKRETATLKCYPIPRHDTVYWYQQGPGQDPQFLISFYEKMQSDKGSIPDRFSAQQFSDYHSELNMSSLELGDSALYFCASSPDLRSYEQYFGPGTRLTVT.

This clonotype was seen a handful of times. The CDR3 protein is CASSMARRSGNTIYF. CDR3 DNA: TGTGCCAGTAGTATGGCGAGGCGCTCTGGAAACACCATATATTTT. The chain uses TRBV19 and TRBJ1-3; D gene unclear. V shed 3 bases and J shed 0 bases, with 9 bases lying between them. Germline-derived CDR1 and CDR2 are LNHDA and SQIVND (reference sequence). The CDR3 has 15 residues.